The entry below describes one T cell receptor (beta chain). Antigen: not known. This specimen comes from a study of T-cell memory formation after mild COVID-19. Looking at the study overall: Across donors, TCR clusters were largely donor specific. Notes on the study in general: The second-wave clones peaking on day 37 were not confirmed as SARS-CoV-2-specific. A subset of responding clones appeared in pre-infection memory, suggesting cross-reactive memory joined.

TCRdb processed the 5' RACE reads anew with MiXCR; each CDR3 protein has one entry. Here the sample spans 40,000 to 55,000 distinct CDR3 sequences, roughly 7.2% being singletons. CDR1 and CDR2 from the germline V gene are SGHTA and FQGNSA. The CDR3 consists of 13 residues. V lost 8 bases to trimming and J lost 2 bases, with 12 bases between them. Sequences were obtained from PBMCs or a T cell subset sorted from them (not recorded which). The clonotype was recovered from a man in his late teens or twenties who had mild COVID-19 (a few samples of this study predate the infection). Cell type and time point are not known. This rearrangement joins TRBV7-2 to TRBJ2-5; TRBD1 might be the D (6 bases). The CDR3 sequence is CASGNREQETQYF. For the CDR3, the DNA is TGTGCCAGCGGAAACAGGGAACAAGAGACCCAGTACTTC.